The following is a TCR beta chain sequence with its context. The sample is drawn from a study of blood T cell repertoires in COVID-19. Background on the study: Italy, Spain and the United States were the sources of the convalescent and acute COVID-19 samples.

The assay was immunoSEQ multiplex PCR, and TCRdb's table has in-frame clones only and misses some. The table lists fewer than 120,000 clones, roughly 82% of them singletons, with 16% in the top ten. This CDR3 has 15 amino acids. From germline, CDR1 is SGHNT and CDR2 YYREEE (reference sequence). Trimming removed 3 bases at V and 0 bases at J, with 10 bases between. The source material was peripheral blood. The chain links TRBV5-4 to TRBJ1-3; D is unresolved. This receptor was identified in a woman aged 60-75 years with acute or convalescent COVID-19. CDR3 amino acids: CASSSIGLSGNTIYF. For the CDR3, the DNA is TGTGCCAGCAGCTCTATTGGACTCTCTGGAAACACCATATATTTT. The full variable domain, in which reference TRBV5-4 and TRBJ1-3 provide the parts outside the CDR3, is ETGVTQSPTHLIKTRGQQVTLRCSSQSGHNTVSWYQQALGQGPQFIFQYYREEENGRGNFPPRFSGLQFPNYSSELNVNALELDDSALYLCASSSIGLSGNTIYFGEGSWLTVV.